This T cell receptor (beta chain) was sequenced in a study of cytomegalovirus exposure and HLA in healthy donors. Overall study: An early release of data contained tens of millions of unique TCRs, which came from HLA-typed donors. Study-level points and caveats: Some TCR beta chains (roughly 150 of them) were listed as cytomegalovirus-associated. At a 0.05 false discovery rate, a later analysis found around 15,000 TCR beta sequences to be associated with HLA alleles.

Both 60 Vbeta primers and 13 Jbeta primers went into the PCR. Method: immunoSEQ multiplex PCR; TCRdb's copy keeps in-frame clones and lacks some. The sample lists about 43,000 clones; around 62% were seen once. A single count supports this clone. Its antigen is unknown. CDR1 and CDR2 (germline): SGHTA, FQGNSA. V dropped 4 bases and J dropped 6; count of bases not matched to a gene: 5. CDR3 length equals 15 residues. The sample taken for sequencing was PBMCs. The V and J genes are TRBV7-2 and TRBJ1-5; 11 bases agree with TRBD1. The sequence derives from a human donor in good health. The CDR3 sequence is CASSSRTGGGQPQHF. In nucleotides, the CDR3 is TGTGCCAGCAGCTCCCGGACAGGGGGCGGTCAGCCCCAGCATTTT.